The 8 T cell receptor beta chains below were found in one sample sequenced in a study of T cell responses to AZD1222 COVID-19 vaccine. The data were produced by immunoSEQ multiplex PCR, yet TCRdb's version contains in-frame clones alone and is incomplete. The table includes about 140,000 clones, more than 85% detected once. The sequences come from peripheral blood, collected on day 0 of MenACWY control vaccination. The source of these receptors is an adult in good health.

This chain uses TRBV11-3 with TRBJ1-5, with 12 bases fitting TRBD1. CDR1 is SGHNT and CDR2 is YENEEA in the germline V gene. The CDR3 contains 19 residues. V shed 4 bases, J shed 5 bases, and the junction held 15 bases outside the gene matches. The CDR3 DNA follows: TGTGCCAGCAGCTGGGGACAGGGGGCGATTCGGGAGTACTATCAGCCCCAGCATTTT. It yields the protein CASSWGQGAIREYYQPQHF.

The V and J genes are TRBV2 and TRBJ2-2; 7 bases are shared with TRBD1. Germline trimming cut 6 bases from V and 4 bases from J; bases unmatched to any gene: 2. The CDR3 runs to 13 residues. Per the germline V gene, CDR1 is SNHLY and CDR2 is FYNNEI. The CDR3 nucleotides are TGTGCCAGCAGGGGACAGCGCACCGGGGAGCTGTTTTTT. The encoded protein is CASRGQRTGELFF.

CDR3 sequence reads: CASSRGGSYNEQFF. The DNA of the CDR3 is TGTGCCAGCAGCAGGGGGGGCTCCTACAATGAGCAGTTCTTC. This chain connects TRBV11-3 to TRBJ2-1; perhaps TRBD2 as D (7 bases). V dropped 5 bases and J dropped 0 bases, with 8 bases sitting between them. CDR1 is SGHNT and CDR2 is YENEEA in the germline V gene. The CDR3 sequence is 14 residues long. Full variable domain (outside the CDR3, taken from reference TRBV11-3 and TRBJ2-1): EAGVVQSPRYKIIEKKQPVAFWCNPISGHNTLYWYLQNLGQGPELLIRYENEEAVDDSQLPKDRFSAERLKGVDSTLKIQPAELGDSAVYLCASSRGGSYNEQFFGPGTRLTVL.

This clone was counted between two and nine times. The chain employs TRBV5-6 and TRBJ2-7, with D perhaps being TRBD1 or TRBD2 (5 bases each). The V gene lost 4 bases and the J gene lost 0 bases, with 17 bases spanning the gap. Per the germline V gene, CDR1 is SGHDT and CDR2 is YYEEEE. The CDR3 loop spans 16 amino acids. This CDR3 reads CASSHGTEAYSYEQYF. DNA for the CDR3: TGTGCCAGCAGCCACGGGACGGAGGCCTACTCCTACGAGCAGTACTTC.

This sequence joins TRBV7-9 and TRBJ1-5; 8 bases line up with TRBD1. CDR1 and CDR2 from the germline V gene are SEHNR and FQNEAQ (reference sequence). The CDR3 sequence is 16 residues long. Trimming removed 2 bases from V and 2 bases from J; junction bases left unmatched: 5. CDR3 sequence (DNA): TGTGCCAGCAGCTTATCAGGGGGCGGGGGCAATCAGCCCCAGCATTTT. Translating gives CASSLSGGGGNQPQHF. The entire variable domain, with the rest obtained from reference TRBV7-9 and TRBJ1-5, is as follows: DTGVSQNPRHKITKRGQNVTFRCDPISEHNRLYWYRQTLGQGPEFLTYFQNEAQLEKSRLLSDRFSAERPKGSFSTLEIQRTEQGDSAMYLCASSLSGGGGNQPQHFGDGTRLSIL.

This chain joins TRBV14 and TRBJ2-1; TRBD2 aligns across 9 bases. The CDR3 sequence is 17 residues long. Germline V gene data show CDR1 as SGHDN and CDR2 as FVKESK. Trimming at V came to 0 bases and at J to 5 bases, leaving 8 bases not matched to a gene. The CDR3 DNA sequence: TGTGCCAGCAGCCAAGAGCATCGGCTAGCGGGGAACAATGAGCAGTTCTTC. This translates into CASSQEHRLAGNNEQFF.

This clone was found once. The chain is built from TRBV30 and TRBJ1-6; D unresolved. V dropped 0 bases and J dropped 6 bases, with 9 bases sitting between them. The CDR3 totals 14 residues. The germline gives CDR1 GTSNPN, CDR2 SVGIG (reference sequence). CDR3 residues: CAWSVGRTNSPLHF. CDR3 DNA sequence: TGTGCCTGGAGTGTCGGTCGGACTAATTCACCCCTCCACTTT.

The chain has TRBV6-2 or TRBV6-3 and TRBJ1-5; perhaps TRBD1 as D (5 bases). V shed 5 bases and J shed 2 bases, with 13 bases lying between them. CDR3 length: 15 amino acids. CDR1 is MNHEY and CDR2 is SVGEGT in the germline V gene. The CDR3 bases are TGTGCCAGCAGTACATGGGACGGACGCAATCAGCCCCAGCATTTT. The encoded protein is CASSTWDGRNQPQHF.